Listed below are T cell receptor beta chains from one sample, sequenced in a study of beta chain features in type 1 diabetes. Assay: immunoSEQ multiplex PCR; the TCRdb copy retains only in-frame clones and omits some. The repertoire holds 300,000 to 400,000 clones, with 7% to 10% as singletons. The sequencing sample was made of central memory CD4+ T cells from blood. All receptors derive from a man aged 25-40 years with type 1 diabetes. Both conserved end residues are part of each CDR3. Each record gives: V gene, CDR3 length, clone size, D gene, J gene, CDR3 DNA, CDR3 protein. D genes are given only for firm matches. Clone size is given for some rows only: seen once, a few or many times, or a class if the clone is expanded.

TRBV6-6	14	few	TRBD1	TRBJ2-7	TGTGCCAGCAGTGAGGGACAGGGGGCCTACGAGCAGTACTTC	CASSEGQGAYEQYF
TRBV6-6	13	few	-	TRBJ1-1	TGTGCCAGCAGTTACAACGGGAAGACTGAAGCTTTCTTT	CASSYNGKTEAFF
TRBV10-2	13	-	-	TRBJ2-6	TGCGCCAGCAGTGAGTCCGGGGCCAACGTCCTGACTTTC	CASSESGANVLTF
TRBV6-5	15	-	-	TRBJ1-5	TGTGCCAGCAGTTACTCGTCAGGGAGCAATCAGCCCCAGCATTTT	CASSYSSGSNQPQHF
TRBV28	19	few	TRBD2	TRBJ2-1	TGTGCCAGCAGTGGAACTTACGGGACTAGCGGGGTCTCCTACAATGAGCAGTTCTTC	CASSGTYGTSGVSYNEQFF
TRBV19	15	few	-	TRBJ2-1	TGTGCCAGTAGTGGCCCCCGGGACGGACACAATGAGCAGTTCTTC	CASSGPRDGHNEQFF
TRBV7-2	16	-	-	TRBJ2-6	TGTGCCAGCAGCTGGTCAGGTTCCTCTGGGGCCAACGTCCTGACTTTC	CASSWSGSSGANVLTF
TRBV7-9	14	few	-	TRBJ1-4	TGTGCCAGCAGCTCCCGCAGCGGTCATGAAAAACTGTTTTTT	CASSSRSGHEKLFF
TRBV2	14	-	-	TRBJ2-3	TGTGCCAGCAGTGCTCCCGGGAGCGGAGATACGCAGTATTTT	CASSAPGSGDTQYF
TRBV7-9	12	-	-	TRBJ2-3	TGTGCCAGCAGCCCCGACTTCGATACGCAGTATTTT	CASSPDFDTQYF
TRBV2	15	-	-	TRBJ1-3	TGTGCCAGCAGTGACTTTAGCACCTCTGGAAACACCATATATTTT	CASSDFSTSGNTIYF
TRBV5-1	15	-	-	TRBJ2-5	TGCGCCAGCAGCCCCATCGGGACGGGACAAGAGACCCAGTACTTC	CASSPIGTGQETQYF
TRBV19	16	-	-	TRBJ1-5	TGTGCCAGTAGCGTGCCGGGGGCGGAAATCAATCAGCCCCAGCATTTT	CASSVPGAEINQPQHF
TRBV28	15	-	-	TRBJ2-7	TGTGCCAGCTATATGGGGAGGTTTGGCGGTTCCGAGCAGTACTTC	CASYMGRFGGSEQYF
TRBV13	13	-	TRBD1	TRBJ2-5	TGTGCCAGCAGCAAACAGGGGCTGAAGACCCAGTACTTC	CASSKQGLKTQYF
TRBV5-1	15	many	TRBD1	TRBJ1-1	TGCGCCAGCAGCTTGGGACAGGGGATGAACACTGAAGCTTTCTTT	CASSLGQGMNTEAFF
TRBV2	14	few	-	TRBJ1-1	TGTGCCAGCATGCTGAGGGGGGGGAACACTGAAGCTTTCTTT	CASMLRGGNTEAFF
TRBV7-2	16	-	TRBD1	TRBJ2-5	TGTGCCAGCAGCTTCCCAAACCAGGGGACAGGGGAGACCCAGTACTTC	CASSFPNQGTGETQYF
TRBV18	17	few	TRBD1	TRBJ2-4	TGTGCCAGCTCACCACCGGTCAGGGGGCCGACCAAAAACATTCAGTACTTC	CASSPPVRGPTKNIQYF
TRBV6-5	14	few	TRBD2	TRBJ2-7	TGTGCCAGCAGTTATAGCGGGGCCCCGTACGAGCAGTACTTC	CASSYSGAPYEQYF